The clone carrying this T cell receptor beta chain came up many times. These data come from a study of neurological immune-mediated disorders. CDR1 and CDR2 (germline): SGHRS, YFSETQ. The length of the CDR3 is 14 residues. The junction had 10 bases not matched to a gene; V was cut back by 4 bases and J by 7 bases. A single record per CDR3 protein comes from TCRdb applying MiXCR to the 5' RACE reads. The repertoire holds over 90,000 distinct CDR3 sequences, with approximately 11% as singletons. This sample's time point: longitudinal time-point 3. 2 million PBMCs stored at -80 C were the source of the unsorted libraries.

The source of this sequence is a female donor with HTLV-1-associated myelopathy (HAM/TSP). The chain combines TRBV5-1 with TRBJ2-7; 8 positions agree with TRBD2. Material: PBMCs. This chain's CDR3 is CASSGASGGGEQYF. CDR3 nucleotide sequence: TGCGCCAGCAGCGGCGCAAGCGGGGGTGGAGAGCAGTACTTC.